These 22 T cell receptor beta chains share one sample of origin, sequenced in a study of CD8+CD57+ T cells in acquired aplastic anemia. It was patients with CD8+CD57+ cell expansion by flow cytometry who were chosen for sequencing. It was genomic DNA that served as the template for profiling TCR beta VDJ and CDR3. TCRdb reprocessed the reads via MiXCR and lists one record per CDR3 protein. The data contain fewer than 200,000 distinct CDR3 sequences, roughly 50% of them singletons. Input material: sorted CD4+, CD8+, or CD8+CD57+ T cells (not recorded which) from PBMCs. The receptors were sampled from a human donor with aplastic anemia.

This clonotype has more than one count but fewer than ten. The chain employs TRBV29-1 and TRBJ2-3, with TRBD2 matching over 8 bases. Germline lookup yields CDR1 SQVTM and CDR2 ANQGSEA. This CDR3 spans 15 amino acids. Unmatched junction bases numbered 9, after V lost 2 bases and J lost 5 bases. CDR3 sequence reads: CSVERSGGQVDTQYF. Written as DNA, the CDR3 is TGCAGCGTTGAAAGGTCGGGGGGGCAAGTAGATACGCAGTATTTT.

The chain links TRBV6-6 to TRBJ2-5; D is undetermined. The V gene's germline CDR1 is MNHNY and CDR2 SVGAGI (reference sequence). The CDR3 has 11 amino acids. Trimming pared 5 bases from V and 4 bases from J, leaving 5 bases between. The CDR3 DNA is TGTGCCAGCAGTAAACTAGAGACCCAGTACTTC. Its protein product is CASSKLETQYF.

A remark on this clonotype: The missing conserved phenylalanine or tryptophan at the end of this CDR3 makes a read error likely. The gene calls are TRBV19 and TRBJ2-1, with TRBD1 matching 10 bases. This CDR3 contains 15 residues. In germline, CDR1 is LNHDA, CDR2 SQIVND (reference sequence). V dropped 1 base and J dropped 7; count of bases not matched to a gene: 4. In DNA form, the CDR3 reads TGTGCCAGTAGTATAGGGGACAGGGGTCTGAATGAGCAGTTCCTC. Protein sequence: CASSIGDRGLNEQFL.

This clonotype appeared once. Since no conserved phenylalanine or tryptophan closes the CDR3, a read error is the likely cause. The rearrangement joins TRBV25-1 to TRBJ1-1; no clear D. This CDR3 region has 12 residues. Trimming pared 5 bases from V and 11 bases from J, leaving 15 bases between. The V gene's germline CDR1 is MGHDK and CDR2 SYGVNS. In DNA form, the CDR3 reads TGTGCCAGCAGTTTGGTGCACGCGGGGGCTTTCTCT. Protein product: CASSLVHAGAFS.

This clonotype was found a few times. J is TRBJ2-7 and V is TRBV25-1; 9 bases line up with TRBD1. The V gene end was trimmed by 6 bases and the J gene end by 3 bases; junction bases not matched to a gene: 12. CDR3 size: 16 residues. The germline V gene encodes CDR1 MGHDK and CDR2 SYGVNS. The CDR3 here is CASREEMDRGLYEQYF. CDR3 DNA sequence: TGTGCCAGCAGGGAGGAGATGGACAGGGGCCTCTACGAGCAGTACTTC.

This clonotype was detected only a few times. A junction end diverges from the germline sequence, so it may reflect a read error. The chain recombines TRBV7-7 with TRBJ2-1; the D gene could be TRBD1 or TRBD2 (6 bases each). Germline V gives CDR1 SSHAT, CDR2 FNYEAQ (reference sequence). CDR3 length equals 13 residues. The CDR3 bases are TGTGCTAGCAGCTTAGACGGGGGCCGGGAGCAGTTCTTC. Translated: CASSLDGGREQFF.

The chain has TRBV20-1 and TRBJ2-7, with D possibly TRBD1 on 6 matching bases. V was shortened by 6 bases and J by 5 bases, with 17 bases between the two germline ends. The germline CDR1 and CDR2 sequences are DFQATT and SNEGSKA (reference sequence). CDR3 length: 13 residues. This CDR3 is CSAQETGPNEQYF. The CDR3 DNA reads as TGCAGTGCCCAGGAAACAGGGCCCAACGAGCAGTACTTC.

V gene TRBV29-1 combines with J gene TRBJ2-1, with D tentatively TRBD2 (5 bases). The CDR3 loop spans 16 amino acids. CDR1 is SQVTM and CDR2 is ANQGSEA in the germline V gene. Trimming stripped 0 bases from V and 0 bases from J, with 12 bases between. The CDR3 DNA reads TGCAGCGTTGAAGAAGGTGTGGGAGCCTCCTACAATGAGCAGTTCTTC. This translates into CSVEEGVGASYNEQFF.

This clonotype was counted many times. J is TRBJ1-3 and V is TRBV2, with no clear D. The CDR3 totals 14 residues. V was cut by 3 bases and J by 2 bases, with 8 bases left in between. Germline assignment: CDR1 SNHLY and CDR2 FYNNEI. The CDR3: CASSEASTGNTIYF. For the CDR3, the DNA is TGTGCCAGCAGTGAGGCCAGCACTGGAAACACCATATATTTT.

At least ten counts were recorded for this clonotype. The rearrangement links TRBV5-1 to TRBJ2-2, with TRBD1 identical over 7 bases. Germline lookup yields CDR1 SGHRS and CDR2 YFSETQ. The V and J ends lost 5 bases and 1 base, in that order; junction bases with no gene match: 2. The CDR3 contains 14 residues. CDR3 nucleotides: TGCGCCAGCAGGAGGGGGCAGAACACCGGGGAGCTGTTTTTT. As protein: CASRRGQNTGELFF.

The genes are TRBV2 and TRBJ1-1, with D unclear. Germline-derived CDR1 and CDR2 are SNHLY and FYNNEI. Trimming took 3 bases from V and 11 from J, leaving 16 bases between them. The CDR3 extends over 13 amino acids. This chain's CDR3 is CASSDGPTSSAFF. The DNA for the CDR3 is TGTGCCAGCAGTGATGGACCTACGTCCTCGGCTTTCTTT.

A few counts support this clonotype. The CDR3 DNA reads as TGTGCCAGCAGTTTTAGGGCGGGAGGGCCGTACGAGCAGTACTTC. It specifies CASSFRAGGPYEQYF. The chain carries TRBV6-5 and TRBJ2-7; TRBD2 aligns across 9 bases. Trimming cost V 4 bases and J 4 bases; bases outside gene matches: 8. The CDR3 sequence is 15 residues long. Germline lookup yields CDR1 MNHEY and CDR2 SVGAGI.

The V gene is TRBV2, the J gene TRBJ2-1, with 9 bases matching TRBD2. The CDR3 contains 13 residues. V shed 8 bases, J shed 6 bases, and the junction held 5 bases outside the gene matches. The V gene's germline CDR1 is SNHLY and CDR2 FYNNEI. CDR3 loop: CASERGGANEQFF. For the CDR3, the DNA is TGTGCCAGCGAACGCGGGGGGGCCAATGAGCAGTTCTTC. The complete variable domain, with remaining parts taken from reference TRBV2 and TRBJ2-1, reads EPEVTQTPSHQVTQMGQEVILRCVPISNHLYFYWYRQILGQKVEFLVSFYNNEISEKSEIFDDQFSVERPDGSNFTLKIRSTKLEDSAMYFCASERGGANEQFFGPGTRLTVL.

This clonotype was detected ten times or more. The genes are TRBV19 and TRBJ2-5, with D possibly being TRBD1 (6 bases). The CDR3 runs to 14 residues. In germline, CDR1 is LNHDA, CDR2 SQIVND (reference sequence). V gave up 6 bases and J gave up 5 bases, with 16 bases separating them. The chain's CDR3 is CASRQQGGVETQYF. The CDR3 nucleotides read TGTGCCAGTAGGCAACAGGGTGGTGTGGAGACCCAGTACTTC.

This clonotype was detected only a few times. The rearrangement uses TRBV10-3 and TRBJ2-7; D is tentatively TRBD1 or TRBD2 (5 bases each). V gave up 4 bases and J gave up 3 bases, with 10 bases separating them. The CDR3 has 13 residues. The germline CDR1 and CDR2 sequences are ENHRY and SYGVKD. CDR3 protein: CAISGGDLYEQYF. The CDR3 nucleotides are TGTGCCATCAGTGGAGGGGATCTCTACGAGCAGTACTTC.

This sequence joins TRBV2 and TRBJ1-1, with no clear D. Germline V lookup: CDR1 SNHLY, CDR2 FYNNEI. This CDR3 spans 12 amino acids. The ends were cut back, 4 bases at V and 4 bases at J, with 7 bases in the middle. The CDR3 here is CASSGPFTEAFF. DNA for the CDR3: TGTGCCAGCAGTGGTCCATTCACTGAAGCTTTCTTT.

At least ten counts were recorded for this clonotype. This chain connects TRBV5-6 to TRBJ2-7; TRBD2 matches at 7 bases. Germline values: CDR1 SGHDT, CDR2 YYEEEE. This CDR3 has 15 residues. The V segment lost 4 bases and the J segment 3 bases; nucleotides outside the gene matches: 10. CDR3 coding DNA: TGTGCCAGCAGCCCAGGGAGGGAAAGGGGCTACGAGCAGTACTTC. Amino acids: CASSPGRERGYEQYF.

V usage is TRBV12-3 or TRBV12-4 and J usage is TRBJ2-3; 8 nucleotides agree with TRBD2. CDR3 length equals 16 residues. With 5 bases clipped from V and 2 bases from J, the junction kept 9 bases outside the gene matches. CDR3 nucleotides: TGTGCCAGCAGTCTCGGCGGGGGGCCGATCACAGATACGCAGTATTTT. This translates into CASSLGGGPITDTQYF.

CDR3 nucleotides: TGTGCCACCAGAAACACAGCTTACACTGAAGCTTTCTTT. Translation: CATRNTAYTEAFF. This chain links TRBV24-1 with TRBJ1-1, with no clear D. There are 13 residues in the CDR3. Germline CDR1 KGHDR, CDR2 SFDVKD. V was cut by 7 bases and J by 3 bases, with 11 bases left in between.

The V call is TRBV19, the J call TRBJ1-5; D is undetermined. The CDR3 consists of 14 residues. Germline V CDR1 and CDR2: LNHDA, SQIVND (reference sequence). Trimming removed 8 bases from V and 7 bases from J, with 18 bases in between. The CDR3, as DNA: TGTGCCAGTCGACTAGCGGGAGGGCGACAGCCCCAGCATTTT. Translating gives CASRLAGGRQPQHF.

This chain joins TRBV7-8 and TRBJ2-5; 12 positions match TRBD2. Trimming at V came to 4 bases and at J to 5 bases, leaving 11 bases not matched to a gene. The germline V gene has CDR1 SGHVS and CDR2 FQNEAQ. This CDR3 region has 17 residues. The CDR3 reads CASSSGLAGRAGETQYF. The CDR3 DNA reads TGTGCCAGCAGCTCTGGACTAGCGGGGCGAGCGGGTGAGACCCAGTACTTC.

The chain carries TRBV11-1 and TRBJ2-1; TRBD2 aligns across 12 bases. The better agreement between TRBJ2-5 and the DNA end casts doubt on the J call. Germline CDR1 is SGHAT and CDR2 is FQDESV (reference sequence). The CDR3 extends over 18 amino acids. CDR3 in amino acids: CASSGWTSGKDPRETQYF. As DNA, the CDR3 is TGTGCCAGCAGCGGCTGGACTAGCGGGAAGGATCCGCGGGAGACCCAGTACTTC.